The 20 T cell receptor beta chains below come from one sample, sequenced in a study of cytomegalovirus exposure and HLA in healthy donors. Method: immunoSEQ multiplex PCR; TCRdb's copy keeps in-frame clones and lacks some. The table records approximately 150,000 clones, less than 90% of them present only once. The specimen sequenced was PBMCs. The receptors were sampled from a woman between 18 and 29 years old in good health and CMV-seropositive.

On this clone itself: Within the sample, other DNA sequences also encode this same CDR3. The J gene is TRBJ2-7, the V gene TRBV29-1; 11 bases are shared with TRBD1. CDR3 length: 13 amino acids. V lost 6 bases, J lost 2 bases, and 3 bases stayed unmatched. Germline CDR1 is SQVTM and CDR2 is ANQGSEA. As DNA, the CDR3 is TGCAGCGTGGAGGGACAGGGGGCCTACGAGCAGTACTTC. It encodes CSVEGQGAYEQYF.

This chain connects TRBV4-1 to TRBJ2-3, with D perhaps matching TRBD1 (6 bases). In germline, CDR1 is MGHRA, CDR2 YSYEKL. This CDR3 spans 13 amino acids. Trimming took off 3 bases at V and 7 bases at J, with 11 bases between the two ends. The CDR3 protein is CASSQQQGYTQYF. The CDR3 DNA sequence: TGCGCCAGCAGCCAGCAACAGGGTTATACGCAGTATTTT.

The CDR3 sequence is CASSSRVNTGELFF. The DNA for the CDR3 is TGTGCCAGCAGTAGCCGAGTGAACACCGGGGAGCTGTTTTTT. V gene TRBV7-8 combines with J gene TRBJ2-2; D uncertain. V shed 6 bases and J shed 1 base, with 9 bases lying between them. The germline gives CDR1 SGHVS, CDR2 FQNEAQ. CDR3 length: 14 residues.

This chain links TRBV5-1 with TRBJ2-7, with 7 bases fitting TRBD1. Germline CDR1 is SGHRS and CDR2 is YFSETQ. This CDR3 region has 16 residues. The junction had 9 bases not matched to a gene; V was cut back by 0 bases and J by 3 bases. The CDR3 loop is CASSLATGVHIYEQYF. The CDR3 DNA reads as TGCGCCAGCAGCTTGGCAACAGGGGTCCATATCTACGAGCAGTACTTC.

V usage is TRBV4-3 and J usage is TRBJ2-7; no reliable D call. The CDR3 has 17 amino acids. V shed 0 bases and J shed 2 bases, with 17 bases lying between them. CDR1 is LGHNA, CDR2 YSLEER, per germline. The CDR3 protein is CASSQDMGSHPPYEQYF. In DNA, the CDR3 is TGCGCCAGCAGCCAAGACATGGGCAGCCACCCTCCCTACGAGCAGTACTTC.

The chain recombines TRBV19 with TRBJ1-4, with a tentative D call TRBD1 (5 bases). The CDR3 has 18 residues. From germline, CDR1 is LNHDA and CDR2 SQIVND (reference sequence). V dropped 5 bases and J dropped 0 bases, with 19 bases sitting between them. The CDR3 DNA is TGTGCCAGTAGTCCTACGCGACAGAGACTGACAACTAATGAAAAACTGTTTTTT. The encoded protein is CASSPTRQRLTTNEKLFF.

This chain connects TRBV4-2 to TRBJ2-3; weak D call: TRBD2 (6 bases). The CDR3 runs 16 residues. V was cut by 0 bases and J by 1 base, with 11 bases left in between. Germline V gene sequence: CDR1 LGHNA, CDR2 YNFKEQ. The CDR3 coding sequence is TGTGCCAGCAGCCAAGAGGCCCAGCGGGGCACAGATACGCAGTATTTT. Protein: CASSQEAQRGTDTQYF.

V gene TRBV11-3 combines with J gene TRBJ2-7; TRBD1 aligns across 7 bases. After removal of 5 bases from V and 0 bases from J, the junction contained 4 bases not matched to a gene. Germline-derived CDR1 and CDR2 are SGHNT and YENEEA. The CDR3 extends over 14 amino acids. Here the CDR3 reads CASSLGQSSYEQYF. CDR3 coding DNA: TGTGCCAGCAGCCTGGGACAGAGCTCCTACGAGCAGTACTTC.

The chain links TRBV5-1 to TRBJ1-3; 7 bases are shared with TRBD1. After removal of 1 base from V and 3 bases from J, the junction contained 1 base not matched to a gene. CDR3 size: 14 residues. Germline-derived CDR1 and CDR2 are SGHRS and YFSETQ. The CDR3, as DNA: TGCGCCAGCAGCTTGTCAGGGGGTGGAAACACCATATATTTT. Translating gives CASSLSGGGNTIYF.

V usage is TRBV11-3 and J usage is TRBJ1-2, with 9 bases that match TRBD1. Germline V gives CDR1 SGHNT, CDR2 YENEEA. The CDR3 is made up of 15 amino acids. With 5 bases clipped from V and 2 bases from J, the junction kept 6 bases outside the gene matches. In nucleotides, the CDR3 is TGTGCCAGCAGCCCCTTGGGGACAGGGAACTATGGCTACACCTTC. This codes for CASSPLGTGNYGYTF.

The chain employs TRBV4-2 and TRBJ2-7; TRBD1 might be the D (5 bases). The ends were cut back, 2 bases at V and 3 bases at J, with 8 bases in the middle. The germline V gene encodes CDR1 LGHNA and CDR2 YNFKEQ. The CDR3 sequence is 13 residues long. CDR3 in amino acids: CASSQTDSYEQYF. The CDR3 DNA follows: TGTGCCAGCAGCCAAACTGACAGCTACGAGCAGTACTTC.

V is TRBV2 and J is TRBJ1-1; 7 nucleotides line up with TRBD1. The germline gives CDR1 SNHLY, CDR2 FYNNEI. The CDR3 length is 14 residues. The junction had 4 bases not matched to a gene; V was cut back by 6 bases and J by 0 bases. CDR3 nucleotide sequence: TGTGCCAGCAGGCGGGACAGCCTGAACACTGAAGCTTTCTTT. Amino acid sequence: CASRRDSLNTEAFF. Filled out from reference TRBV2 and TRBJ1-1, the complete variable domain reads EPEVTQTPSHQVTQMGQEVILRCVPISNHLYFYWYRQILGQKVEFLVSFYNNEISEKSEIFDDQFSVERPDGSNFTLKIRSTKLEDSAMYFCASRRDSLNTEAFFGQGTRLTVV.

V usage is TRBV7-2 and J usage is TRBJ2-1; 13 bases align to TRBD2. This CDR3 has 15 amino acids. Germline-derived CDR1 and CDR2 are SGHTA and FQGNSA. V gave up 5 bases and J gave up 9 bases; unmatched junction bases: 7. The CDR3 region is CASSLGLAGEAEQFF. The CDR3 DNA reads TGTGCCAGCAGCCTCGGACTAGCGGGAGAGGCTGAGCAGTTCTTC.

The rearrangement joins TRBV6-6 to TRBJ2-2; 9 bases line up with TRBD2. The CDR3 runs 16 residues. Germline-derived CDR1 and CDR2 are MNHNY and SVGAGI (reference sequence). V lost 4 bases, J lost 0 bases, and 3 bases stayed unmatched. In DNA form, the CDR3 reads TGTGCCAGCAGTTCCGTAGCGGGAGCGAACACCGGGGAGCTGTTTTTT. This sequence encodes CASSSVAGANTGELFF.

The rearrangement links TRBV4-2 to TRBJ1-5, with D possibly TRBD1 on 6 matching bases. Germline lookup yields CDR1 LGHNA and CDR2 YNFKEQ. The CDR3 spans 15 residues. With 4 bases removed from V and 3 bases from J, the gap between germline ends came to 13 bases. CDR3 loop: CASSREQGTNQPQHF. The CDR3 DNA is TGTGCCAGCAGCCGAGAACAGGGAACCAATCAGCCCCAGCATTTT.

This clone showed up just a few times. The chain has TRBV19 and TRBJ1-5; D possibly corresponds to TRBD1 (5 bases). Trimming took off 7 bases at V and 3 bases at J, with 10 bases between the two ends. The CDR3 totals 13 residues. Germline-derived CDR1 and CDR2 are LNHDA and SQIVND (reference sequence). The CDR3 loop reads CASNWGSNQPQHF. The CDR3 bases are TGTGCCAGTAATTGGGGCTCCAATCAGCCCCAGCATTTT. Complete variable domain (other parts from reference TRBV19 and TRBJ1-5): DGGITQSPKYLFRKEGQNVTLSCEQNLNHDAMYWYRQDPGQGLRLIYYSQIVNDFQKGDIAEGYSVSREKKESFPLTVTSAQKNPTAFYLCASNWGSNQPQHFGDGTRLSIL.

The chain recombines TRBV19 with TRBJ1-5; D gene ambiguous. CDR1 is LNHDA and CDR2 is SQIVND in the germline V gene (reference sequence). Trimming cost V 3 bases and J 3 bases, with 9 bases left between them. CDR3 length: 14 residues. For the CDR3, the DNA is TGTGCCAGTAGTATGAGAGTGAACAATCAGCCCCAGCATTTT. It encodes CASSMRVNNQPQHF. The variable domain in full, completed from reference TRBV19 and TRBJ1-5, reads DGGITQSPKYLFRKEGQNVTLSCEQNLNHDAMYWYRQDPGQGLRLIYYSQIVNDFQKGDIAEGYSVSREKKESFPLTVTSAQKNPTAFYLCASSMRVNNQPQHFGDGTRLSIL.

This rearrangement joins TRBV23-1 to TRBJ2-7; 8 bases fit TRBD2. TRBV23-1 is an ORF; its function is uncertain. The J segment lost 4 bases and the V segment lost 2 bases, leaving 4 bases of the junction unmatched. The CDR3 is made up of 14 amino acids. CDR3 nucleotides: TGCGCCAGCAGTCAAGAGCGGGAGAAGTACGAGCAGTACTTC. Translating gives CASSQEREKYEQYF.

The chain recombines TRBV4-2 with TRBJ2-7; 10 bases line up with TRBD2. Trimming removed 0 bases from V and 3 bases from J; junction bases left unmatched: 5. CDR3 size: 16 residues. Germline V gene sequence: CDR1 LGHNA, CDR2 YNFKEQ. The chain's CDR3 is CASSQDPGTSDYEQYF. CDR3 in DNA: TGTGCCAGCAGCCAAGACCCAGGGACTAGCGACTACGAGCAGTACTTC.

The chain recombines TRBV9 with TRBJ2-7; 10 bases match TRBD1. CDR1 is SGDLS, CDR2 YYNGEE, per germline. The V segment lost 3 bases and the J segment 0 bases; nucleotides outside the gene matches: 3. This CDR3 has 15 residues. CDR3 nucleotide sequence: TGTGCCAGCAGCGGTAGGACAGGGGGCTCCTACGAGCAGTACTTC. Translation: CASSGRTGGSYEQYF.